This TCR beta chain derives from a study of T cell responses to AZD1222 COVID-19 vaccine. Study results and limitations: The study found Spike-specific TCR breadth and depth rose after two AZD1222 doses. At study baseline, merely roughly 6 AZD1222 recipients were seropositive. Sampled repertoires all dated from after the peak T cell response.

The ends were cut back, 4 bases at V and 5 bases at J, with 4 bases in the middle. The germline CDR1 and CDR2 sequences are SGHTS and YDEGEE. The CDR3 is 11 residues long. Profiled with immunoSEQ multiplex PCR; TCRdb holds only in-frame clones, not every one. The data hold 120,000 to 150,000 clones, with 70% to 90% observed a single time. Comment on this clone: The antigen remains unidentified.

This chain uses TRBV5-8 with TRBJ1-5; D call uncertain. This receptor was taken from an adult in good health. This sample comprised peripheral blood, obtained on day 0 of AZD1222 vaccination. CDR3 sequence (DNA): TGTGCCAGCAGCCGTTATCAGCCCCAGCATTTT. It specifies CASSRYQPQHF.